A single sample is the source of the 5 T cell receptor beta chains below, sequenced in a study of siplizumab effects on memory and regulatory T cells (dated by TCRdb to 2018 to 2020). The library was generated by the immunoSEQ multiplex PCR assay. The immuneACCESS repertoire file appears here via TCRdb, limited to in-frame rearrangements. These files lack a portion of the clones; in checked studies, under half of the deficit traces to unresolved V genes, and the cause of the others is not known. This sample gives about 100,000 clones in total; 90% to 95% of them show up just once. Approximately 0.66% of the sample comes from the top ten. The sequenced sample consisted of Tregs sorted from blood. The receptors come from a human donor in good health.

The rearrangement joins TRBV9 to TRBJ1-2, with a tentative D call TRBD1 (6 bases). Trimming pared 0 bases from V and 3 bases from J, leaving 15 bases between. The CDR3 loop spans 16 amino acids. In germline, CDR1 is SGDLS, CDR2 YYNGEE. Here the CDR3 reads CASSVGGGGAYYGYTF. CDR3 DNA sequence: TGTGCCAGCAGCGTAGGTGGTGGGGGGGCTTACTATGGCTACACCTTC.

This chain uses TRBV6-6 with TRBJ2-5; D unclear. V lost 1 base and J lost 0, with 3 bases in between. Per germline, CDR1 MNHNY and CDR2 SVGAGI (reference sequence). CDR3 size: 13 residues. The CDR3, as DNA: TGTGCCAGCAGTTACTTGCACCAAGAGACCCAGTACTTC. Protein: CASSYLHQETQYF.

The chain links TRBV9 to TRBJ1-3; D call uncertain. V was clipped by 0 bases and J by 4 bases, with 5 bases between them. Germline V CDR1 and CDR2: SGDLS, YYNGEE. The CDR3 has 13 residues. The CDR3 nucleotides read TGTGCCAGCAGCGTAGGTTCGGGAAACACCATATATTTT. Its translation: CASSVGSGNTIYF.

The chain joins TRBV19 to TRBJ2-1; D ambiguous. V was shortened by 7 bases and J by 0 bases, with 10 bases between the two germline ends. The germline V gene has CDR1 LNHDA and CDR2 SQIVND (reference sequence). CDR3 length: 14 amino acids. The CDR3 spells CASTRSSSYNEQFF. The CDR3 DNA sequence: TGTGCCAGTACCAGATCCAGCTCCTACAATGAGCAGTTCTTC.

This rearrangement joins TRBV4-1 to TRBJ2-1, with D perhaps matching TRBD1 (5 bases). The CDR3 sequence is 16 residues long. V lost 1 base to trimming and J lost 10 bases, with 20 bases between them. Germline CDR1 and CDR2: MGHRA and YSYEKL. The CDR3 is CASSQAFDLRTREQFF. The CDR3 DNA reads as TGCGCCAGCAGCCAAGCATTTGATCTGAGGACACGCGAGCAGTTCTTC.